These 11 T cell receptor beta chains were all obtained from the same sample, sequenced in a study of cytomegalovirus exposure and HLA in healthy donors. Use of 60 Vbeta and 13 Jbeta primers characterized the PCR. Libraries were prepared by immunoSEQ multiplex PCR; TCRdb keeps only in-frame clonotypes and omits some of them. The sample gives 85,000 to 130,000 clones, around 71% of which show up once; approximately 0.8% is in the top ten. Material: PBMCs. The receptor source for this set is a boy aged 10-17 years in good health and CMV-seronegative.

The chain employs TRBV10-1 and TRBJ1-2; D call uncertain. Trimming cost V 4 bases and J 6 bases, with 12 bases left between them. This CDR3 region has 13 residues. Germline values: CDR1 WNHNN, CDR2 SYGVQD (reference sequence). CDR3 bases: TGCGCCAGCAGTGCAATACGGGATAATGGCTACACCTTC. Residues: CASSAIRDNGYTF.

The chain combines TRBV6-5 with TRBJ2-7; maybe TRBD1 (5 bases). Germline values: CDR1 MNHEY, CDR2 SVGAGI. The CDR3 has 14 amino acids. V lost 4 bases to trimming and J lost 3 bases, with 13 bases between them. The CDR3 region has the DNA TGTGCCAGCAGTTGGCAGGGTTCCGGCTACGAGCAGTACTTC. Translating it yields CASSWQGSGYEQYF.

This clone has just one count. The chain uses TRBV30 and TRBJ2-3; 8 bases fit TRBD2. V lost 0 bases and J lost 1; bases outside the gene matches: 3. Per germline, CDR1 GTSNPN and CDR2 SVGIG (reference sequence). The CDR3 runs 15 residues. CDR3 amino acids: CAWSVRRGGTDTQYF. In DNA form, the CDR3 reads TGTGCCTGGAGTGTACGGCGGGGGGGCACAGATACGCAGTATTTT.

V gene TRBV28 combines with J gene TRBJ1-1, with TRBD1 matching over 8 bases. The junction had 7 bases not matched to a gene; V was cut back by 6 bases and J by 1 base. CDR1 is MDHEN and CDR2 is SYDVKM in the germline V gene. This CDR3 has 15 residues. The CDR3 DNA follows: TGTGCCAGCAGCCACCGTGGACAGGGGAACACTGAAGCTTTCTTT. Its translation: CASSHRGQGNTEAFF.

This chain links TRBV7-9 with TRBJ2-7; D may be TRBD1 (6 bases). The CDR3 has 13 residues. Germline-derived CDR1 and CDR2 are SEHNR and FQNEAQ (reference sequence). The V gene lost 5 bases and the J gene lost 2 bases, with 10 bases spanning the gap. The CDR3 is CASSPTGPYEQYF. CDR3 in DNA: TGTGCCAGCAGCCCGACAGGCCCCTACGAGCAGTACTTC.

The CDR3 region is CASSQGVAGGYNEQFF. The CDR3 DNA reads as TGCGCCAGCAGCCAAGGGGTAGCGGGGGGATACAATGAGCAGTTCTTC. V and J are TRBV4-3 and TRBJ2-1; 10 bases map to TRBD2. This CDR3 is built from 16 residues. Germline CDR1 LGHNA, CDR2 YSLEER. Trimming cost V 1 base and J 4 bases; bases outside gene matches: 4.

There are a few counts of this clone. The rearrangement joins TRBV5-8 to TRBJ1-5; TRBD1 matches at 7 bases. V shed 4 bases, J shed 3 bases, and the junction held 4 bases outside the gene matches. The CDR3 has 14 residues. The germline V gene has CDR1 SGHTS and CDR2 YDEGEE. The CDR3 sequence: CASSPQGNNQPQHF. The DNA of the CDR3 is TGTGCCAGCAGCCCACAGGGGAACAATCAGCCCCAGCATTTT.

V gene TRBV7-9 combines with J gene TRBJ1-5; TRBD1 agrees at 8 bases. The ends lost 2 bases at V and 9 bases at J; junction bases unmatched: 9. The CDR3 runs 15 residues. CDR1 and CDR2 from the germline V gene are SEHNR and FQNEAQ (reference sequence). CDR3 bases: TGTGCCAGCAGCTTATCCTTGGACAGGGACCGGCCCCAGCATTTT. Its translation: CASSLSLDRDRPQHF.

The genes are TRBV6-1 and TRBJ2-5, with D possibly TRBD2 on 6 matching bases. Trimming removed 3 bases at V and 1 base at J, with 6 bases between. The germline V gene encodes CDR1 MNHNS and CDR2 SASEGT. The CDR3 is made up of 13 amino acids. The DNA of the CDR3 is TGTGCCAGCAGTGAGGGACTCCAAGAGACCCAGTACTTC. This encodes CASSEGLQETQYF.

This chain links TRBV5-6 with TRBJ2-7; the D gene is possibly TRBD1 (6 bases). There are 15 residues in the CDR3. Deletions cut 4 bases from V and 4 bases from J, with 18 bases between. CDR1 SGHDT and CDR2 YYEEEE come from the germline V gene. CDR3 in DNA: TGTGCCAGCAGCCCCCGGTGGGACATTTCATACGAGCAGTACTTC. Its translation: CASSPRWDISYEQYF.

This chain connects TRBV9 to TRBJ2-1, with 9 nucleotides matching TRBD1. Germline loops: CDR1 SGDLS, CDR2 YYNGEE. CDR3 length: 15 amino acids. The junction had 8 bases not matched to a gene; V was cut back by 1 base and J by 9 bases. This CDR3 is CASSVIGTGTAEQFF. Here the CDR3 DNA reads TGTGCCAGCAGCGTAATAGGGACAGGGACTGCTGAGCAGTTCTTC.